This TCR beta chain was documented in a study of T cell repertoires in cytomegalovirus infection. Study summary: Indications of both CMV infection and matching HLA type were provided by public TCR beta signatures. Study results and limitations: HLA-C-restricted CMV clonotypes gave the most frequent clonotype in two of eight donors.

A word on this clonotype: Its antigen is as yet unknown.

TCRdb reprocessed the reads via MiXCR and lists one record per CDR3 protein. This table holds 550,000 to 850,000 distinct CDR3 sequences, around a third found once. The sequence came from a human donor in good health (CMV status not recorded). Some clones in this sample may be carry-over from other donors' samples. The material was cultured PBMCs, obtained from culture after CMV antigen stimulation.

The CDR3 DNA reads TGCAGCGTTTCTCTAAGTACTGGGGCCAACGTCCTGACTTTC. Translated, it gives CSVSLSTGANVLTF. The chain recombines TRBV29-1 with TRBJ2-6, with no clear D. V lost 5 bases, J lost 2 bases, and 10 bases lay in between. CDR1 is SQVTM, CDR2 ANQGSEA, per germline. This CDR3 is built from 14 residues.